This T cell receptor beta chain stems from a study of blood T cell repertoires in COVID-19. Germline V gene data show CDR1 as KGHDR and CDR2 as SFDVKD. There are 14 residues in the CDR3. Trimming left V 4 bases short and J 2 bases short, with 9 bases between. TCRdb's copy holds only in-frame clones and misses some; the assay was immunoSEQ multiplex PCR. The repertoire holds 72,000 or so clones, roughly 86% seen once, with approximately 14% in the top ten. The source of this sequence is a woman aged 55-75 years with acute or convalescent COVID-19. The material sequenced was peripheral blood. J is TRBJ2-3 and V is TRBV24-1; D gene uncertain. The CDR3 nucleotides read TGTGCCACCAGTGAAGGCGGTGTCACAGATACGCAGTATTTT. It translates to CATSEGGVTDTQYF.